These T cell receptor beta chains were read from a single sample in a study of T cell responses to AZD1222 COVID-19 vaccine. Clones were read by immunoSEQ multiplex PCR, and TCRdb kept only the in-frame ones, dropping some. The sample includes about 110,000 clones, approximately 90% of them seen just once. The material was peripheral blood, obtained on day 0 of AZD1222 vaccination. These receptors were obtained from an adult in good health. CDR3s include the opening cysteine and the closing phenylalanine or tryptophan. The D gene is left open where the match is weak. Rows may omit the clone size; those that give it use once, few, many or a size class.

clone_size: NA
j_call: TRBJ2-2
d_call: NA
v_call: TRBV9
cdr3_aa: CASSDTTGELFF
cdr3_nt: TGTGCCAGCAGCGACACGACCGGGGAGCTGTTTTTT

clone_size: NA
j_call: TRBJ2-7
d_call: TRBD1
v_call: TRBV29-1
cdr3_aa: CSVLGSDRQTYEQYF
cdr3_nt: TGCAGCGTTTTAGGCTCGGACAGGCAGACCTACGAGCAGTACTTC

clone_size: once
j_call: TRBJ1-6
d_call: NA
v_call: TRBV19
cdr3_aa: CASSITGQGTINSPLHF
cdr3_nt: TGTGCCAGTAGTATAACGGGCCAGGGCACAATTAATTCACCCCTCCACTTT

clone_size: NA
j_call: TRBJ2-5
d_call: TRBD1
v_call: TRBV6-5
cdr3_aa: CASSQTTGGHQTQYF
cdr3_nt: TGTGCCAGCAGCCAAACGACAGGGGGTCATCAGACCCAGTACTTC

clone_size: NA
j_call: TRBJ2-7
d_call: NA
v_call: TRBV19
cdr3_aa: CASSISGDSYEQYF
cdr3_nt: TGTGCCAGTAGTATCTCGGGGGACTCCTACGAGCAGTACTTC

clone_size: NA
j_call: TRBJ2-3
d_call: NA
v_call: TRBV7-2
cdr3_aa: CASSPPRGAPSTDTQYF
cdr3_nt: TGTGCCAGCAGCCCTCCCCGAGGGGCCCCCAGCACAGATACGCAGTATTTT

clone_size: NA
j_call: TRBJ2-7
d_call: NA
v_call: TRBV7-9
cdr3_aa: CASTLGDTYEQYF
cdr3_nt: TGTGCCAGCACCCTCGGGGACACCTACGAGCAGTACTTC

clone_size: NA
j_call: TRBJ1-2
d_call: NA
v_call: TRBV12-3/TRBV12-4
cdr3_aa: CASSSQESYGYTF
cdr3_nt: TGTGCCAGCAGTTCGCAGGAGAGCTATGGCTACACCTTC

clone_size: NA
j_call: TRBJ1-1
d_call: NA
v_call: TRBV24-1
cdr3_aa: CATSVADRTEAFF
cdr3_nt: TGTGCCACCAGTGTGGCGGATCGAACTGAAGCTTTCTTT

clone_size: NA
j_call: TRBJ1-1
d_call: NA
v_call: TRBV3-1/TRBV3-2
cdr3_aa: CASSQDPGPNEAFF
cdr3_nt: TGTGCCAGCAGCCAAGATCCAGGGCCAAACGAAGCTTTCTTT

clone_size: NA
j_call: TRBJ1-5
d_call: TRBD1
v_call: TRBV4-1
cdr3_aa: CASSPRTGAGSNQPQHF
cdr3_nt: TGCGCCAGCAGCCCTAGGACAGGGGCCGGTAGCAATCAGCCCCAGCATTTT

clone_size: NA
j_call: TRBJ1-2
d_call: TRBD1
v_call: TRBV27
cdr3_aa: CASSPRQGKSGYTF
cdr3_nt: TGTGCCAGCAGTCCGAGACAGGGTAAAAGTGGCTACACCTTC

clone_size: NA
j_call: TRBJ1-2
d_call: NA
v_call: TRBV30
cdr3_aa: CAWSHGQNYGYTF
cdr3_nt: TGTGCCTGGAGTCACGGTCAAAACTATGGCTACACCTTC

clone_size: NA
j_call: TRBJ2-3
d_call: NA
v_call: TRBV12-5
cdr3_aa: CASGLARILSTDTQYF
cdr3_nt: TGTGCTAGTGGTTTGGCCAGGATACTTAGCACAGATACGCAGTATTTT

clone_size: NA
j_call: TRBJ1-1
d_call: NA
v_call: TRBV5-1
cdr3_aa: CASSGQMNTEAFF
cdr3_nt: TGCGCCAGCAGCGGACAGATGAACACTGAAGCTTTCTTT

clone_size: once
j_call: TRBJ2-1
d_call: NA
v_call: TRBV7-2
cdr3_aa: CASIGQLSSYNEQFF
cdr3_nt: TGTGCCAGCATCGGGCAGTTAAGCTCCTACAATGAGCAGTTCTTC

clone_size: NA
j_call: TRBJ2-3
d_call: NA
v_call: TRBV9
cdr3_aa: CASSSRQVGDTQYF
cdr3_nt: TGTGCCAGCAGCTCTCGTCAAGTCGGGGATACGCAGTATTTT

clone_size: NA
j_call: TRBJ1-4
d_call: NA
v_call: TRBV11-2
cdr3_aa: CASSSAPRPNEKLFF
cdr3_nt: TGTGCCAGCAGCTCCGCCCCTAGGCCTAATGAAAAACTGTTTTTT

clone_size: NA
j_call: TRBJ1-5
d_call: NA
v_call: TRBV28
cdr3_aa: CASSFREFLHF
cdr3_nt: TGTGCCAGCAGTTTCCGTGAGTTTTTACATTTT

clone_size: NA
j_call: TRBJ1-4
d_call: NA
v_call: TRBV15
cdr3_aa: CATSRDLTAGVGEKLFF
cdr3_nt: TGTGCCACCAGCAGAGATCTTACCGCGGGGGTCGGCGAAAAACTGTTTTTT

clone_size: NA
j_call: TRBJ1-1
d_call: NA
v_call: TRBV13
cdr3_aa: CASSLMGNTEAFF
cdr3_nt: TGTGCCAGCAGCTTAATGGGGAACACTGAAGCTTTCTTT

clone_size: NA
j_call: TRBJ1-1
d_call: NA
v_call: TRBV6-1
cdr3_aa: CASSDRAENTEAFF
cdr3_nt: TGTGCCAGCAGTGACAGGGCGGAGAACACTGAAGCTTTCTTT

clone_size: NA
j_call: TRBJ2-5
d_call: NA
v_call: TRBV27
cdr3_aa: CASSESFPGPLRTQYF
cdr3_nt: TGTGCCAGCAGTGAATCCTTTCCGGGGCCGCTTCGGACCCAGTACTTC

clone_size: NA
j_call: TRBJ1-5
d_call: TRBD1
v_call: TRBV12-3/TRBV12-4
cdr3_aa: CASPNRGGQPQHF
cdr3_nt: TGTGCCAGCCCGAACAGGGGAGGCCAGCCCCAGCATTTT

clone_size: NA
j_call: TRBJ1-1
d_call: NA
v_call: TRBV2
cdr3_aa: CASRRAGTSMNTEAFF
cdr3_nt: TGTGCCAGCAGGAGGGCAGGTACAAGTATGAACACTGAAGCTTTCTTT

clone_size: NA
j_call: TRBJ1-1
d_call: NA
v_call: TRBV12-3/TRBV12-4
cdr3_aa: CASSLKAEEAFF
cdr3_nt: TGTGCCAGCAGTTTAAAGGCGGAAGAAGCTTTCTTT

clone_size: NA
j_call: TRBJ2-7
d_call: TRBD1
v_call: TRBV24-1
cdr3_aa: CATSDHGQGVEQYF
cdr3_nt: TGTGCCACCAGTGACCACGGACAGGGGGTCGAGCAGTACTTC

clone_size: NA
j_call: TRBJ1-1
d_call: NA
v_call: TRBV5-5
cdr3_aa: CASGLGAMNTEAFF
cdr3_nt: TGTGCCAGCGGCCTAGGGGCTATGAACACTGAAGCTTTCTTT

clone_size: NA
j_call: TRBJ1-2
d_call: TRBD1
v_call: TRBV6-1
cdr3_aa: CASSVSRDRGLAYYGYTF
cdr3_nt: TGTGCCAGCAGTGTTTCAAGGGACAGGGGGCTCGCATACTATGGCTACACCTTC

clone_size: NA
j_call: TRBJ2-3
d_call: TRBD1
v_call: TRBV28
cdr3_aa: CASSAKRQGPDTQYF
cdr3_nt: TGTGCCAGCAGTGCAAAGAGACAGGGGCCAGATACGCAGTATTTT

clone_size: NA
j_call: TRBJ2-3
d_call: NA
v_call: TRBV7-7
cdr3_aa: CASSPGGLRGGTDTQYF
cdr3_nt: TGTGCCAGCAGCCCGGGGGGCCTCAGGGGAGGCACAGATACGCAGTATTTT

clone_size: NA
j_call: TRBJ1-6
d_call: NA
v_call: TRBV11-2
cdr3_aa: CASSPIPGSYNSPLHF
cdr3_nt: TGTGCCAGCAGCCCCATACCCGGCTCCTATAATTCACCCCTCCACTTT

clone_size: NA
j_call: TRBJ1-5
d_call: TRBD1
v_call: TRBV28
cdr3_aa: CASSTIGTGDAQPQHF
cdr3_nt: TGTGCCAGCAGTACAATTGGGACAGGGGACGCTCAGCCCCAGCATTTT

clone_size: NA
j_call: TRBJ2-5
d_call: NA
v_call: TRBV5-1
cdr3_aa: CASSFSTQETQYF
cdr3_nt: TGCGCCAGCAGCTTTAGCACACAAGAGACCCAGTACTTC

clone_size: once
j_call: TRBJ1-2
d_call: TRBD1
v_call: TRBV5-4
cdr3_aa: CASSLSAGGDRGYTF
cdr3_nt: TGTGCCAGCAGCTTATCTGCAGGGGGGGATCGGGGCTACACCTTC

clone_size: NA
j_call: TRBJ2-3
d_call: NA
v_call: TRBV12-3/TRBV12-4
cdr3_aa: CASSLPDADTQYF
cdr3_nt: TGTGCCAGCAGTTTACCAGATGCAGATACGCAGTATTTT

clone_size: NA
j_call: TRBJ2-7
d_call: TRBD2
v_call: TRBV6-5
cdr3_aa: CASSWTSGGAYEQYF
cdr3_nt: TGTGCCAGCAGTTGGACTAGCGGGGGGGCCTACGAGCAGTACTTC

clone_size: NA
j_call: TRBJ2-7
d_call: TRBD1
v_call: TRBV2
cdr3_aa: CASSGGGTGIYEQYF
cdr3_nt: TGTGCCAGCAGTGGGGGAGGGACAGGGATCTACGAGCAGTACTTC

clone_size: once
j_call: TRBJ1-1
d_call: NA
v_call: TRBV7-6
cdr3_aa: CASSLVGATEAFF
cdr3_nt: TGTGCCAGCAGCTTAGTTGGGGCAACTGAAGCTTTCTTT

clone_size: NA
j_call: TRBJ1-1
d_call: NA
v_call: TRBV27
cdr3_aa: CASSFHPGQNTEAFF
cdr3_nt: TGTGCCAGCAGTTTCCACCCAGGACAGAACACTGAAGCTTTCTTT

clone_size: NA
j_call: TRBJ2-7
d_call: NA
v_call: TRBV11-3
cdr3_aa: CASSPDTDYEQYF
cdr3_nt: TGTGCCAGCAGCCCAGACACCGACTACGAGCAGTACTTC

clone_size: NA
j_call: TRBJ2-5
d_call: NA
v_call: TRBV5-4
cdr3_aa: CASSETWGTQYF
cdr3_nt: TGTGCCAGCAGCGAGACCTGGGGGACCCAGTACTTC

clone_size: once
j_call: TRBJ2-3
d_call: TRBD2
v_call: TRBV5-8
cdr3_aa: CASRIGTSGTDTQYF
cdr3_nt: TGTGCCAGCAGAATCGGGACTAGCGGTACAGATACGCAGTATTTT

clone_size: NA
j_call: TRBJ2-1
d_call: TRBD1
v_call: TRBV6-5
cdr3_aa: CASSYSGRGRNEQFF
cdr3_nt: TGTGCCAGCAGTTACTCGGGCAGGGGGCGAAATGAGCAGTTCTTC

clone_size: NA
j_call: TRBJ2-2
d_call: TRBD1
v_call: TRBV7-2
cdr3_aa: CASSSRQGSNTGELFF
cdr3_nt: TGTGCCAGCAGCTCGCGACAGGGTTCGAACACCGGGGAGCTGTTTTTT

clone_size: once
j_call: TRBJ1-4
d_call: NA
v_call: TRBV5-1
cdr3_aa: CASSLDWEKLFF
cdr3_nt: TGCGCCAGCAGCTTGGATTGGGAAAAACTGTTTTTT